This is a list of T cell receptor beta chains from one sample in a study of blood T cell repertoires in COVID-19. Data came from immunoSEQ multiplex PCR; TCRdb stores just in-frame clones and leaves some out. The data contain about 110,000 clones, more than 80% of them singletons. The sequencing sample was made of peripheral blood. The source of these receptors is a woman between 40 and 55 years old with acute or convalescent COVID-19. The CDR3 runs from the conserved cysteine through the conserved F or W. Fields, in order: clone size, V gene, D gene, J gene, CDR3 protein, CDR3 DNA. D genes are given only for firm matches. Rows give clone size only sometimes, using once, few, many, or a class for an expanded clone.

NA	TRBV7-9	NA	TRBJ2-4	CASGEAVAKNIQYF	TGTGCCAGCGGGGAGGCCGTAGCCAAAAACATTCAGTACTTC
NA	TRBV6-5	NA	TRBJ2-5	CASTSSLAQETQYF	TGTGCCAGCACCTCGTCCCTGGCCCAAGAGACCCAGTACTTC
NA	TRBV7-2	NA	TRBJ2-7	CASSLSPGAGVGYEQYF	TGTGCCAGCAGCTTAAGCCCCGGGGCAGGGGTCGGCTACGAGCAGTACTTC
NA	TRBV6-5	TRBD1	TRBJ1-1	CASSYSNRGNTEAFF	TGTGCCAGCAGTTACTCGAACAGGGGCAACACTGAAGCTTTCTTT
NA	TRBV9	NA	TRBJ1-2	CASSVALTYGYTF	TGTGCCAGCAGCGTAGCCCTAACCTATGGCTACACCTTC
few	TRBV29-1	TRBD2	TRBJ2-7	CSVGLAGGYEQYF	TGCAGCGTGGGTCTAGCGGGGGGCTACGAGCAGTACTTC
once	TRBV6-2/TRBV6-3	NA	TRBJ2-3	CASSYTAGQYF	TGTGCCAGCAGTTACACGGCAGGACAGTATTTT
NA	TRBV7-2	NA	TRBJ2-3	CASSLVHTDTQYF	TGTGCCAGCAGCTTAGTTCACACAGATACGCAGTATTTT
NA	TRBV9	NA	TRBJ1-1	CASSPQGNTEAFF	TGTGCCAGCAGCCCTCAGGGGAACACTGAAGCTTTCTTT
few	TRBV5-5	TRBD2	TRBJ2-2	CASSTGLAGVTGGELFF	TGTGCCAGCAGCACCGGACTAGCGGGGGTTACGGGCGGGGAGCTGTTTTTT
NA	TRBV7-2	NA	TRBJ2-7	CASSYIQSPTGEQYF	TGTGCCAGCAGTTATATACAGAGCCCCACGGGAGAGCAGTACTTC
NA	TRBV15	TRBD1	TRBJ1-3	CATSKNTGQGFSGNTIYF	TGTGCCACCAGCAAAAACACGGGACAGGGTTTCTCTGGAAACACCATATATTTT
NA	TRBV30	NA	TRBJ1-6	CAWSPGPYNSPLHF	TGTGCCTGGTCGCCAGGGCCCTATAATTCACCCCTCCACTTT
NA	TRBV18	TRBD2	TRBJ2-7	CASSPYTSGGLPYEQYF	TGTGCCAGCTCACCGTATACTAGCGGGGGCCTACCCTACGAGCAGTACTTC
NA	TRBV20-1	NA	TRBJ2-1	CSARVGPQFF	TGCAGTGCTAGGGTGGGGCCGCAGTTCTTC
NA	TRBV5-1	TRBD1	TRBJ2-7	CASSPTDRGEDEQYF	TGCGCCAGCAGCCCGACGGACAGGGGAGAGGACGAGCAGTACTTC
NA	TRBV12-5	TRBD1	TRBJ2-7	CASGLRPGQGYF	TGTGCTAGTGGTTTGAGACCGGGACAGGGGTACTTC
NA	TRBV6-1	TRBD1	TRBJ1-1	CASSERRTGNAFF	TGTGCCAGCAGTGAACGGAGGACAGGGAATGCTTTCTTT
NA	TRBV14	TRBD2	TRBJ2-7	CASSQTTSGVTYYEQYF	TGTGCCAGCAGTCAAACCACTAGCGGGGTTACCTACTACGAGCAGTACTTC
NA	TRBV7-9	TRBD1	TRBJ1-2	CASSTTGEFDGYTF	TGTGCCAGCAGTACCACAGGGGAATTTGATGGCTACACCTTC
NA	TRBV6-5	NA	TRBJ1-2	CASSYRGNSEGYTF	TGTGCCAGCAGTTACCGGGGGAACTCGGAAGGCTACACCTTC
NA	TRBV19	NA	TRBJ2-5	CASSLTAQETQYF	TGTGCCAGTAGTTTAACAGCCCAAGAGACCCAGTACTTC
NA	TRBV7-9	TRBD1	TRBJ2-5	CASSLGQGGPQETQYF	TGTGCCAGCAGCCTCGGACAGGGGGGCCCCCAAGAGACCCAGTACTTC
NA	TRBV10-3	NA	TRBJ2-3	CAIGTASPSTDTQYF	TGTGCCATAGGGACTGCCTCCCCTAGCACAGATACGCAGTATTTT
NA	TRBV4-1	NA	TRBJ2-3	CASSQTDRLPSTDTQYF	TGCGCCAGCAGCCAAACCGACAGGCTACCTAGCACAGATACGCAGTATTTT
NA	TRBV7-2	NA	TRBJ2-7	CASSPDSHLGEQYF	TGTGCCAGCAGCCCGGACTCGCATCTGGGTGAGCAGTACTTC
NA	TRBV2	NA	TRBJ1-2	CASSEGRGYYGYTF	TGTGCCAGCAGCGAAGGCCGCGGGTACTATGGCTACACCTTC
NA	TRBV4-1	TRBD1	TRBJ2-6	CASSQGTGFYSGANVLTF	TGCGCCAGCAGCCAAGGGACAGGATTTTACTCTGGGGCCAACGTCCTGACTTTC
NA	TRBV7-8	NA	TRBJ1-2	CASSLEGWFGYTF	TGTGCCAGCAGCTTAGAGGGGTGGTTTGGCTACACCTTC
NA	TRBV29-1	NA	TRBJ1-4	CSVEGVGEKLFF	TGCAGCGTTGAGGGAGTCGGTGAAAAACTGTTTTTT
NA	TRBV5-1	TRBD2	TRBJ2-5	CASSPGGAGPQETQYF	TGCGCCAGCAGCCCCGGGGGGGCGGGACCTCAAGAGACCCAGTACTTC
NA	TRBV9	TRBD2	TRBJ2-1	CASSPRLAGEDASSYNEQFF	TGTGCCAGCAGCCCCCGACTAGCGGGGGAGGATGCATCCTCCTACAATGAGCAGTTCTTC
NA	TRBV30	TRBD1	TRBJ1-4	CAWSMGQTSNEKLFF	TGTGCCTGGAGTATGGGACAGACTTCTAATGAAAAACTGTTTTTT
NA	TRBV6-7	NA	TRBJ1-1	CASSSILSQMNTEAFF	TGTGCCAGCAGCTCTATCTTATCACAGATGAACACTGAAGCTTTCTTT
NA	TRBV19	NA	TRBJ2-3	CASREQVYSTDTQYF	TGTGCCAGTAGGGAACAGGTTTATAGCACAGATACGCAGTATTTT
NA	TRBV28	NA	TRBJ1-6	CASSLSGVGNSPLHF	TGTGCCAGCAGTTTATCGGGAGTAGGGAATTCACCCCTCCACTTT
NA	TRBV2	NA	TRBJ2-7	CASTDRGASYEQYF	TGTGCCAGCACCGATCGGGGGGCCTCCTACGAGCAGTACTTC
NA	TRBV10-3	TRBD1	TRBJ1-6	CAISAGQPNSPLHF	TGTGCCATCAGTGCGGGACAGCCTAATTCACCCCTCCACTTT
NA	TRBV4-2	TRBD2	TRBJ2-7	CASSQDLAGAYEQYF	TGTGCCAGCAGCCAAGACCTAGCGGGGGCCTACGAGCAGTACTTC
NA	TRBV18	NA	TRBJ2-5	CASSPPGPGPETQYF	TGTGCCAGCTCACCACCAGGCCCGGGTCCCGAGACCCAGTACTTC
NA	TRBV5-4	TRBD2	TRBJ2-1	CASSLRGGREQFF	TGTGCCAGCAGCTTGCGGGGGGGGAGGGAGCAGTTCTTC
once	TRBV7-3	NA	TRBJ2-1	CASSFSPVGGEQFF	TGTGCCAGCAGCTTCTCACCCGTAGGGGGTGAGCAGTTCTTC
NA	TRBV30	TRBD1	TRBJ2-7	CAWSPDTGVSEQYF	TGTGCCTGGAGTCCGGACACAGGGGTAAGCGAGCAGTACTTC
NA	TRBV5-1	NA	TRBJ2-7	CASSLAQVGYEQYF	TGCGCCAGCAGCTTGGCCCAGGTTGGGTACGAGCAGTACTTC
NA	TRBV3-1/TRBV3-2	NA	TRBJ1-1	CASSQTKSEAFF	TGTGCCAGCAGCCAAACTAAGTCGGAAGCTTTCTTT
few	TRBV18	NA	TRBJ2-7	CASSLFQGSSAEQYF	TGTGCCAGCTCACTGTTCCAGGGCTCCAGCGCCGAGCAGTACTTC
NA	TRBV5-6	NA	TRBJ1-2	CASSLTTNYGYTF	TGTGCCAGCAGCTTGACAACTAACTATGGCTACACCTTC
NA	TRBV6-5	NA	TRBJ2-7	CASVLSDTSYEQYF	TGTGCCAGCGTCCTTAGCGACACATCCTACGAGCAGTACTTC
NA	TRBV3-1/TRBV3-2	TRBD1	TRBJ1-2	CASSRHRGLEYGYTF	TGTGCCAGCAGCCGTCACAGGGGGCTAGAGTATGGCTACACCTTC